Presented here are 18 T cell receptor beta chains from one specimen sequenced in a study of blood T cell repertoires in COVID-19 (TCRdb year 2020). Library creation used the immunoSEQ multiplex PCR assay. Drawn from immuneACCESS, this table holds only the in-frame rearrangements with V and J called that TCRdb kept. Clones are partly lost; checked studies trace under half to an unresolved V gene and leave the rest unexplained. The sample table contains about 80,000 clones; only one count was recorded for 78% of them. The top ten hold roughly 15% of the sample. What was sequenced was peripheral blood. The origin of the receptors is a human donor in a cohort sampled during active COVID-19.

The chain carries TRBV7-9 and TRBJ2-3, with D unclear. The CDR3 has 16 amino acids. Between the trimmed V and J ends, which lost 4 bases and 2 bases, there was a span of 16 bases. Germline V gene sequence: CDR1 SEHNR, CDR2 FQNEAQ (reference sequence). The CDR3 loop reads CASSSLLFSHTDTQYF. CDR3 nucleotide sequence: TGTGCCAGCAGCTCGCTTTTGTTCTCACACACAGATACGCAGTATTTT.

The rearrangement links TRBV2 to TRBJ2-2, with unresolved D. Looked up from germline, CDR1 is SNHLY and CDR2 is FYNNEI. This CDR3 contains 14 residues. Trimming shortened V by 4 bases and J by 7 bases, and 13 bases separated the two germline ends. For the CDR3, the DNA is TGTGCCAGCAGTGGGGCCTCCTTGGGCGGGGAGCTGTTTTTT. Translating gives CASSGASLGGELFF.

The gene calls are TRBV5-1 and TRBJ1-3; TRBD1 aligns across 7 bases. Germline V lookup: CDR1 SGHRS, CDR2 YFSETQ. J was trimmed by 0 bases and V by 3 bases; bases with no gene match: 3. There are 15 residues in the CDR3. The CDR3 region has the DNA TGCGCCAGCAGCTCGACAGGGCCCTCTGGAAACACCATATATTTT. Its translation is CASSSTGPSGNTIYF.

This clone showed up just once. J is TRBJ2-3 and V is TRBV12-3 or TRBV12-4; D uncertain. Trimming stripped 7 bases from V and 4 bases from J, with 9 bases between. The CDR3 is 12 residues long. CDR3 sequence reads: CASTIAADTQYF. The CDR3, as DNA: TGTGCCAGCACCATTGCGGCAGATACGCAGTATTTT.

The chain is built from TRBV11-2 and TRBJ2-7; 9 bases are shared with TRBD1. The CDR3 length is 15 residues. Trimming removed 5 bases from V and 1 base from J; junction bases left unmatched: 6. Per the germline V gene, CDR1 is SGHAT and CDR2 is FQNNGV. The CDR3 sequence is CASSPPGTGSYEQYF. DNA of the CDR3: TGTGCCAGCAGCCCCCCGGGGACAGGGTCCTACGAGCAGTACTTC.

This clone was found a few times. V usage is TRBV11-2 and J usage is TRBJ1-6, with 9 positions matching TRBD1. Germline CDR1 SGHAT, CDR2 FQNNGV. This CDR3 comprises 16 residues. V lost 3 bases to trimming and J lost 8 bases; unmatched junction nucleotides: 8. Here the CDR3 reads CASSLVTGGWDSPLHF. CDR3 bases: TGTGCCAGCAGCTTGGTCACAGGGGGCTGGGATTCACCCCTCCACTTT.

The rearrangement joins TRBV18 to TRBJ2-3; D unclear. CDR1 and CDR2 (germline): KGHSH, LQKENI. The CDR3 is made up of 14 amino acids. Trimming removed 1 base from V and 2 bases from J, with 7 bases in between. CDR3 nucleotides: TGTGCCAGCTCACCACTCCAGGCCACAGATACGCAGTATTTT. This gives the protein CASSPLQATDTQYF.

The rearrangement joins TRBV14 to TRBJ2-2; 9 bases map to TRBD2. This CDR3 spans 18 amino acids. From germline, CDR1 is SGHDN and CDR2 FVKESK. With 0 bases clipped from V and 5 bases from J, the junction kept 10 bases outside the gene matches. CDR3 protein: CASSQDPPWREGTGELFF. The CDR3 DNA follows: TGTGCCAGCAGCCAAGATCCCCCTTGGCGGGAGGGTACCGGGGAGCTGTTTTTT.

V and J are TRBV2 and TRBJ2-1; tentative D call: TRBD2 (6 bases). The V gene lost 10 bases and the J gene lost 9 bases, with 13 bases spanning the gap. Germline-derived CDR1 and CDR2 are SNHLY and FYNNEI. This CDR3 comprises 11 residues. CDR3 sequence: CATETSSEQFF. The CDR3 nucleotides read TGTGCCACCGAGACTAGTAGTGAGCAGTTCTTC.

The chain couples TRBV7-9 to TRBJ2-7, with D tentatively TRBD2 (5 bases). Trimming took off 2 bases at V and 5 bases at J, with 10 bases between the two ends. Germline V gene data show CDR1 as SEHNR and CDR2 as FQNEAQ (reference sequence). This CDR3 is 13 amino acids long. The CDR3 sequence: CASSLWGAHEQYF. In DNA, the CDR3 is TGTGCCAGCAGCTTATGGGGAGCCCACGAGCAGTACTTC.

The chain has TRBV27 and TRBJ1-4; tentatively, D is TRBD1 (5 bases). V gave up 6 bases and J gave up 9 bases, with 11 bases separating them. Per the germline V gene, CDR1 is MNHEY and CDR2 is SMNVEV (reference sequence). This CDR3 region has 12 residues. In DNA, the CDR3 is TGTGCCAGCAGGTCTCCGGACAAAAAACTGTTTTTT. Its translation is CASRSPDKKLFF. The full variable domain, completed using reference TRBV27 and TRBJ1-4, is EAQVTQNPRYLITVTGKKLTVTCSQNMNHEYMSWYRQDPGLGLRQIYYSMNVEVTDKGDVPEGYKVSRKEKRNFPLILESPSPNQTSLYFCASRSPDKKLFFGSGTQLSVL.

The rearrangement joins TRBV3-1 (or the pseudogene TRBV3-2) to TRBJ2-7, with TRBD1 as a possible D gene (6 bases). The CDR3 contains 16 residues. V shed 5 bases and J shed 0 bases, with 17 bases lying between them. In germline, CDR1 is LGHDT, CDR2 YNNKEL (reference sequence). The DNA for the CDR3 is TGTGCCAGCAGCTTTCAACAGGGACAAGGCTCCTACGAGCAGTACTTC. Its translation: CASSFQQGQGSYEQYF.

This clone was seen only once. This chain joins TRBV6-5 and TRBJ1-4, with D hard to call. V was pared by 5 bases and J by 5 bases, with 15 bases between. CDR3 length: 15 amino acids. From germline, CDR1 is MNHEY and CDR2 SVGAGI. The CDR3 DNA reads TGTGCCAGCAGTCCTGAGTCTTCAGGAAATGAAAAACTGTTTTTT. Translation: CASSPESSGNEKLFF.

This chain links TRBV5-5 with TRBJ1-3, with 7 bases identical to TRBD1. V lost 4 bases and J lost 0; bases outside the gene matches: 7. The CDR3 consists of 16 residues. From germline, CDR1 is SGHKS and CDR2 YYEKEE (reference sequence). In DNA, the CDR3 is TGTGCCAGCAGCCTAAGACAGGGTGCCTCTGGAAACACCATATATTTT. Translating gives CASSLRQGASGNTIYF.

The rearrangement links TRBV7-6 to TRBJ2-7; TRBD1 might be the D (6 bases). The CDR3 extends over 14 amino acids. CDR1 SGHVS and CDR2 FNYEAQ come from the germline V gene. The ends were cut back, 6 bases at V and 0 bases at J, with 12 bases in the middle. In DNA form, the CDR3 reads TGTGCCAGCAGTTTCGGGACAAGCTCCTACGAGCAGTACTTC. Translated: CASSFGTSSYEQYF.

This clone was seen just once. Written as DNA, the CDR3 is TGTGCCAGCAGCTTAGTATCTAGCGGAGGGCGTGAGACCCAGTACTTC. This translates into CASSLVSSGGRETQYF. The rearrangement links TRBV7-9 to TRBJ2-5; 7 bases agree with TRBD2. The CDR3 totals 16 residues. From germline, CDR1 is SEHNR and CDR2 FQNEAQ (reference sequence). V lost 1 base to trimming and J lost 5 bases; unmatched junction nucleotides: 10.

The chain has TRBV7-6 and TRBJ1-4; D possibly corresponds to TRBD1 (6 bases). CDR1 and CDR2 from the germline V gene are SGHVS and FNYEAQ. Trimming removed 0 bases from V and 10 bases from J, with 15 bases in between. The CDR3 extends over 15 amino acids. Here the CDR3 DNA reads TGTGCCAGCAGCTTAGCTTCGGACAGCGTCGGAAAACTGTTTTTT. This gives the protein CASSLASDSVGKLFF.

The CDR3 DNA reads as TGTGCCAGCAGCTTGGGAGCTAACAATGAGCAGTTCTTC. Translating it yields CASSLGANNEQFF. The chain uses TRBV7-9 and TRBJ2-1, with a tentative D call TRBD2 (5 bases). Looked up from germline, CDR1 is SEHNR and CDR2 is FQNEAQ (reference sequence). The CDR3 runs to 13 residues. Trimming took off 3 bases at V and 5 bases at J, with 8 bases between the two ends.